The next 26 T cell receptor beta chains were all read from a single sample in a study of OX40 agonist ivuxolimab in advanced cancers. Clones were read by immunoSEQ multiplex PCR, and TCRdb kept only the in-frame ones, dropping some. The data hold about 79,000 clones, with 85% to 95% observed a single time. The sequenced sample was CD4+ or CD8+ T cells sorted from blood, obtained in a trial of the OX40 agonist ivuxolimab. Receptors originate from an adult with an advanced solid tumor such as melanoma, head and neck, liver or kidney cancer.

Turning to this clone: At one end, the junction sequence differs from germline, possibly due to a read error. The V and J genes are TRBV7-7 and TRBJ2-5; D might be TRBD1 (6 bases). The length of the CDR3 is 13 residues. Germline CDR1 is SSHAT and CDR2 is FNYEAQ (reference sequence). CDR3 in amino acids: CASSLGAGETQYF. The CDR3 coding sequence is TGTGCTAGCAGCTTGGGGGCCGGGGAGACCCAGTACTTC. Full variable domain (outside the CDR3, taken from reference TRBV7-7 and TRBJ2-5): GAGVSQSPRYKVTKRGQDVTLRCDPISSHATLYWYQQALGQGPEFLTYFNYEAQPDKSGLPSDRFSAERPEGSISTLTIQRTEQRDSAMYRCASSLGAGETQYFGPGTRLLVL.

The V and J genes are TRBV4-3 and TRBJ2-7; tentatively, D is TRBD1 (5 bases). Germline V gene sequence: CDR1 LGHNA, CDR2 YSLEER. The ends were cut back, 0 bases at V and 2 bases at J, with 11 bases in the middle. This CDR3 has 15 residues. CDR3 sequence (DNA): TGCGCCAGCAGCCAAGAGTACCAGGGCGCCTACGAGCAGTACTTC. Translated, it gives CASSQEYQGAYEQYF.

J is TRBJ2-5 and V is TRBV7-2; D is perhaps TRBD1 (6 bases). The CDR3 length is 16 residues. V was shortened by 3 bases and J by 1 base, with 15 bases between the two germline ends. Germline values: CDR1 SGHTA, CDR2 FQGNSA. This CDR3 is CASSFRGDRPQETQYF. In DNA form, the CDR3 reads TGTGCCAGCAGCTTCCGGGGCGACAGGCCCCAAGAGACCCAGTACTTC.

This rearrangement joins TRBV7-9 to TRBJ2-1; 8 nucleotides match TRBD1. Germline CDR1 SEHNR, CDR2 FQNEAQ (reference sequence). The length of the CDR3 is 17 residues. V lost 5 bases, J lost 3 bases, and 12 bases stayed unmatched. For the CDR3, the DNA is TGTGCCAGCAGCAAGACAGGGGAAACTTTTTACTACAATGAGCAGTTCTTC. It specifies CASSKTGETFYYNEQFF.

V and J are TRBV18 and TRBJ2-3, with 7 bases aligning to TRBD2. From germline, CDR1 is KGHSH and CDR2 LQKENI. The CDR3 is 15 residues long. V lost 3 bases to trimming and J lost 1 base; unmatched junction nucleotides: 4. The CDR3 nucleotides read TGTGCCAGCTCACCGGGACTAACTCGCACAGATACGCAGTATTTT. This gives the protein CASSPGLTRTDTQYF.

This rearrangement joins TRBV27 to TRBJ1-6; D is unclear. The V and J ends lost 4 bases and 7 bases respectively, with 5 bases between them. The CDR3 spans 12 residues. Germline CDR1 and CDR2: MNHEY and SMNVEV (reference sequence). The CDR3 sequence is CASSWLNSPLHF. CDR3 bases: TGTGCCAGCAGTTGGCTCAATTCACCCCTCCACTTT.

The chain recombines TRBV10-3 with TRBJ1-5; 11 bases map to TRBD1. The CDR3 totals 16 residues. From germline, CDR1 is ENHRY and CDR2 SYGVKD. J lost 6 bases, V lost 2 bases, and 6 bases had no gene match. CDR3 sequence reads: CAISEPGQGAGQPQHF. The CDR3 region has the DNA TGTGCCATCAGTGAGCCTGGACAGGGGGCCGGTCAGCCCCAGCATTTT.

The rearrangement links TRBV2 to TRBJ2-1; D ambiguous. This CDR3 spans 13 amino acids. Germline values: CDR1 SNHLY, CDR2 FYNNEI. Trimming stripped 4 bases from V and 7 bases from J, with 11 bases between. CDR3 nucleotide sequence: TGTGCCAGCAGTGTTGAGGTTGGAAATGAGCAGTTCTTC. Its translation: CASSVEVGNEQFF.

This clone appeared a single time. The rearrangement links TRBV2 to TRBJ1-3, with TRBD1 identical over 7 bases. V shed 3 bases, J shed 8 bases, and the junction held 4 bases outside the gene matches. The V gene's germline CDR1 is SNHLY and CDR2 FYNNEI. The CDR3 consists of 13 residues. The CDR3, as DNA: TGTGCCAGCAGTGAGACAGGGTGGGACACCATATATTTT. It encodes CASSETGWDTIYF.

J is TRBJ1-3 and V is TRBV7-9, with D hard to call. The germline V gene has CDR1 SEHNR and CDR2 FQNEAQ (reference sequence). The CDR3 contains 15 residues. The V and J ends lost 5 bases and 1 base respectively, with 12 bases between them. CDR3 loop: CASSPYGESGNTIYF. The CDR3 bases are TGTGCCAGCAGCCCCTACGGGGAGTCTGGAAACACCATATATTTT.

The V and J genes are TRBV19 and TRBJ1-2; TRBD1 matches 9 bases. Germline-derived CDR1 and CDR2 are LNHDA and SQIVND (reference sequence). The V and J ends lost 4 bases and 6 bases, in that order; junction bases with no gene match: 3. The CDR3 sequence is 13 residues long. The CDR3 sequence: CASSSGQGHGYTF. In nucleotides, the CDR3 is TGTGCCAGTAGTAGTGGACAGGGGCATGGCTACACCTTC. Based on the CDR3 plus reference TRBV19 and TRBJ1-2, the full variable domain is DGGITQSPKYLFRKEGQNVTLSCEQNLNHDAMYWYRQDPGQGLRLIYYSQIVNDFQKGDIAEGYSVSREKKESFPLTVTSAQKNPTAFYLCASSSGQGHGYTFGSGTRLTVV.

The sample holds one count of this clone. This rearrangement joins TRBV13 to TRBJ2-4; 14 bases agree with TRBD2. J gave up 11 bases and V 4 bases, and 7 bases lay outside the gene matches. Germline CDR1 is PRHDT and CDR2 is FYEKMQ (reference sequence). The CDR3 extends over 15 amino acids. CDR3 loop: CASSSGTSGGELQYF. The CDR3 coding sequence is TGTGCCAGCAGCTCCGGGACTAGCGGGGGAGAGCTTCAGTACTTC.

This clone is a singleton in its sample. This chain links TRBV19 with TRBJ2-1; D not certain. The length of the CDR3 is 13 residues. Trimming left V 5 bases short and J 4 bases short, with 9 bases between. Germline V CDR1 and CDR2: LNHDA, SQIVND (reference sequence). The DNA of the CDR3 is TGTGCCAGTAGTTCCGCCGTTTACAATGAGCAGTTCTTC. Amino acids: CASSSAVYNEQFF.

This clone appeared once. The DNA of the CDR3 is TGTGCCAGCAACGGCGGGGGCACAGATACGCAGTATTTT. It translates to CASNGGGTDTQYF. The chain employs TRBV7-9 and TRBJ2-3; tentatively, D is TRBD2 (6 bases). From germline, CDR1 is SEHNR and CDR2 FQNEAQ (reference sequence). Trimming cost V 7 bases and J 1 base, with 9 bases left between them. The CDR3 length is 13 residues.

The rearrangement uses TRBV9 and TRBJ1-2; the D is unclear. Germline CDR1 SGDLS, CDR2 YYNGEE. This CDR3 has 11 residues. V lost 4 bases and J lost 7, with 8 bases in between. This CDR3 reads CASSNIAGYTF. The CDR3 bases are TGTGCCAGCAGCAACATAGCTGGCTACACCTTC.

The chain recombines TRBV6-6 with TRBJ2-5; 8 positions agree with TRBD2. Germline V gene data show CDR1 as MNHNY and CDR2 as SVGAGI (reference sequence). The V and J ends lost 6 bases and 5 bases, in that order; junction bases with no gene match: 5. The CDR3 is 13 amino acids. CDR3 sequence (DNA): TGTGCCAGCAGGGGGACTAGAGATGAGACCCAGTACTTC. Protein product: CASRGTRDETQYF.

The chain employs TRBV9 and TRBJ1-1; 8 bases align to TRBD1. Germline V gene sequence: CDR1 SGDLS, CDR2 YYNGEE. The J segment lost 1 base and the V segment lost 4 bases, leaving 3 bases of the junction unmatched. This CDR3 spans 14 amino acids. Written as DNA, the CDR3 is TGTGCCAGCAGCACAGGGGGAGGGAACACTGAAGCTTTCTTT. It specifies CASSTGGGNTEAFF.

V is TRBV6-9 and J is TRBJ2-3, with a tentative D call TRBD2 (5 bases). Germline CDR1 is MNHGY and CDR2 is SVAAGI. Between the trimmed V and J ends, which lost 3 bases and 10 bases, there was a span of 11 bases. The length of the CDR3 is 12 residues. The CDR3: CASSYPERAQYF. The CDR3 region has the DNA TGTGCCAGCAGTTACCCCGAGAGGGCGCAGTATTTT.

This chain joins TRBV7-8 and TRBJ2-2; D is perhaps TRBD2 (6 bases). Trimming shortened V by 2 bases and J by 1 base, and 14 bases separated the two germline ends. This CDR3 spans 17 amino acids. Germline lookup yields CDR1 SGHVS and CDR2 FQNEAQ. The CDR3 here is CASSLILSGGNTGELFF. The CDR3 DNA reads TGTGCCAGCAGCTTAATTCTTTCCGGGGGGAACACCGGGGAGCTGTTTTTT.

The chain has TRBV13 and TRBJ2-1, with 10 bases that match TRBD2. The V segment lost 5 bases and the J segment 1 base; nucleotides outside the gene matches: 5. Germline loops: CDR1 PRHDT, CDR2 FYEKMQ (reference sequence). This CDR3 is built from 16 residues. CDR3 in amino acids: CASSVQTSGSYNEQFF. Here the CDR3 DNA reads TGTGCCAGCAGCGTACAGACTAGCGGGTCCTACAATGAGCAGTTCTTC.

This rearrangement joins TRBV9 to TRBJ2-7; D may be TRBD2 (7 bases). CDR1 is SGDLS, CDR2 YYNGEE, per germline. The CDR3 is 15 amino acids. Between the trimmed V and J ends, which lost 0 bases and 0 bases, there was a span of 10 bases. The CDR3 region is CASSVGGGVSYEQYF. CDR3 bases: TGTGCCAGCAGCGTAGGAGGGGGGGTCTCCTACGAGCAGTACTTC.

V is TRBV9 and J is TRBJ2-3, with TRBD2 identical over 9 bases. CDR1 and CDR2 from the germline V gene are SGDLS and YYNGEE. This CDR3 is 17 amino acids long. After removal of 4 bases from V and 3 bases from J, the junction contained 12 bases not matched to a gene. The CDR3 loop is CASSTSRASGDTDTQYF. The DNA of the CDR3 is TGTGCCAGCAGCACCTCCCGGGCTAGCGGGGATACAGATACGCAGTATTTT. Full variable domain (remainder filled in from reference TRBV9 and TRBJ2-3): DSGVTQTPKHLITATGQRVTLRCSPRSGDLSVYWYQQSLDQGLQFLIQYYNGEERAKGNILERFSAQQFPDLHSELNLSSLELGDSALYFCASSTSRASGDTDTQYFGPGTRLTVL.

The gene calls are TRBV7-8 and TRBJ2-6; D perhaps matches TRBD1 (6 bases). The CDR3 loop spans 22 amino acids. The ends were cut back, 1 base at V and 0 bases at J, with 25 bases in the middle. The germline gives CDR1 SGHVS, CDR2 FQNEAQ. The CDR3 DNA sequence: TGTGCCAGCAGCTTAGTTCTAACAGGGCCAATATGGGAAAACTCTGGGGCCAACGTCCTGACTTTC. This gives the protein CASSLVLTGPIWENSGANVLTF.

The chain couples TRBV10-3 to TRBJ2-2; D gene uncertain. This CDR3 comprises 16 residues. The germline CDR1 and CDR2 sequences are ENHRY and SYGVKD. Between the trimmed V and J ends, which lost 3 bases and 0 bases, there was a span of 11 bases. CDR3 sequence reads: CAISELFQTNTGELFF. The CDR3 DNA reads TGTGCCATCAGTGAATTATTTCAGACGAACACCGGGGAGCTGTTTTTT.

V and J are TRBV7-9 and TRBJ2-7, with no clear D. The germline V and J ends were trimmed by 4 bases and 2 bases, with 9 bases remaining between them. The CDR3 consists of 13 residues. Germline CDR1 is SEHNR and CDR2 is FQNEAQ (reference sequence). The CDR3 sequence: CASSSDLAYEQYF. The DNA for the CDR3 is TGTGCCAGCAGCTCGGACCTCGCCTACGAGCAGTACTTC. The variable domain in full, completed from reference TRBV7-9 and TRBJ2-7, reads DTGVSQNPRHKITKRGQNVTFRCDPISEHNRLYWYRQTLGQGPEFLTYFQNEAQLEKSRLLSDRFSAERPKGSFSTLEIQRTEQGDSAMYLCASSSDLAYEQYFGPGTRLTVT.

The gene calls are TRBV6-5 and TRBJ2-7; tentatively, D is TRBD1 (6 bases). Trimming pared 2 bases from V and 2 bases from J, leaving 10 bases between. This CDR3 is 14 amino acids long. Germline values: CDR1 MNHEY, CDR2 SVGAGI. CDR3 sequence reads: CASSYPRDTYEQYF. The CDR3 nucleotides read TGTGCCAGCAGTTACCCCAGGGACACCTACGAGCAGTACTTC.